This TCR beta chain was sequenced for a study of T cells in Graves' hyperthyroidism and ophthalmopathy. Researchers barred patients who had uncontrolled infection, other autoimmune disease, pregnancy or lactation. Amplified TCR beta CDR3 regions derived from RNA transcripts. First-round RT-PCR with HTBI primers amplified the TCR CDR3 region. One entry per CDR3 protein, called by TCRdb with MiXCR from the multiplex PCR reads. The sample lists nearly 600,000 distinct CDR3 sequences; approximately 15% were seen once. The CDR3 contains 12 residues. CDR1 and CDR2 from the germline V gene are SEHNR and FQNEAQ (reference sequence). V lost 1 base, J lost 8 bases, and 8 bases lay in between.

This TCR came from a woman aged 18-35 years with Graves' ophthalmopathy. Material for sequencing was blood. V is TRBV7-9 and J is TRBJ1-1, with a weak D call TRBD1 (5 bases). The DNA of the CDR3 is TGTGCCAGCAGCTTAGGGACACTGGAAGCTTTCTTT. Its protein is CASSLGTLEAFF.